Listed below are T cell receptor beta chains from one sample, sequenced in a study of Ad26.COV2.S vaccination and SARS-CoV-2 variants. Assay used: immunoSEQ multiplex PCR; TCRdb lists only in-frame clones, some missing. The sample carries some 320,000 clones, more than 70% recorded once. The source was peripheral blood, collected in a trial of Ad26.COV2.S vaccine versus placebo. These receptors all stem from a person aged 18-65 years who received the Ad26.COV2.S COVID-19 vaccine or a placebo. CDR3s include the opening cysteine and the closing phenylalanine or tryptophan. The order of the fields is clone size, J gene, V gene, D gene, CDR3 protein, CDR3 DNA. A D gene is named only where the DNA matches it firmly. Size values are once, few and many counts, or a class for expanded clones, and some rows have none.

NA | TRBJ2-7 | TRBV5-6 | TRBD1 | CASSQSTGLTYEQYF | TGTGCCAGCAGCCAATCGACAGGGTTAACCTACGAGCAGTACTTT
NA | TRBJ1-6 | TRBV19 | NA | CASSVTPGGASYNSPLHF | TGTGCCAGTAGTGTTACACCCGGGGGGGCGTCCTATAATTCACCCCTCCACTTT
NA | TRBJ1-6 | TRBV3-1/TRBV3-2 | NA | CASSRNSPLHF | TGTGCCAGCAGCCGTAATTCACCCCTCCACTTT
NA | TRBJ2-2 | TRBV3-1/TRBV3-2 | NA | CASSPQAGFGGELFF | TGTGCCAGCAGCCCTCAGGCAGGGTTTGGCGGGGAGCTGTTTTTT
NA | TRBJ2-3 | TRBV30 | TRBD1 | CAWSLGQPTDTQYF | TGTGCCTGGAGTCTGGGACAGCCCACAGATACGCAGTATTTT
NA | TRBJ1-3 | TRBV18 | NA | CASSRNTLLSSSGNTIYF | TGTGCCAGCTCACGGAACACCCTTTTATCTTCCTCTGGAAACACCATATATTTT
NA | TRBJ1-2 | TRBV5-4 | TRBD1 | CASSAGQGPGGYTF | TGTGCCAGCAGCGCTGGACAGGGCCCGGGAGGCTACACCTTC
NA | TRBJ2-6 | TRBV9 | TRBD1 | CASSGSGTGQSGANVLTF | TGTGCCAGCAGCGGAAGCGGGACAGGGCAATCTGGGGCCAACGTCCTGACTTTC
NA | TRBJ2-5 | TRBV5-1 | TRBD1 | CASSPDRVGETQYF | TGCGCCAGCAGCCCGGACAGGGTTGGAGAGACCCAGTACTTC
NA | TRBJ2-5 | TRBV3-1/TRBV3-2 | TRBD2 | CASSRPSGGAQETQYF | TGTGCCAGCAGCCGGCCTAGCGGGGGAGCTCAAGAGACCCAGTACTTC
NA | TRBJ1-5 | TRBV2 | NA | CASSEFARDNQPQHF | TGTGCCAGCAGTGAATTTGCCAGGGACAATCAGCCCCAGCATTTT
once | TRBJ2-6 | TRBV14 | NA | CASSPLGSGANVLTF | TGTGCCAGCAGCCCGCTGGGCTCTGGGGCCAACGTCCTGACTTTC
few | TRBJ2-7 | TRBV30 | NA | CAWSARTSEQYF | TGTGCCTGGAGTGCTAGGACCAGCGAGCAGTACTTC
NA | TRBJ1-1 | TRBV6-2/TRBV6-3 | NA | CASRYSENLNTEAFF | TGTGCCAGCAGGTACTCAGAGAATTTGAACACTGAAGCTTTCTTT
NA | TRBJ1-4 | TRBV6-5 | TRBD1 | CASSSGQATEKLFF | TGTGCCAGTAGCTCAGGACAGGCGACCGAAAAACTGTTTTTT
NA | TRBJ1-4 | TRBV11-2 | NA | CASSLGSPGRTNEKLFF | TGTGCCAGCAGCTTAGGATCCCCAGGGCGAACTAATGAAAAACTGTTTTTT
once | TRBJ1-4 | TRBV4-1 | NA | CASSQVVGAVGSEKLFF | TGCGCCAGCAGCCAAGTAGTGGGGGCAGTCGGCAGCGAAAAACTGTTTTTT
NA | TRBJ1-3 | TRBV15 | NA | CATSREGLGNTIYF | TGTGCCACCAGCAGAGAAGGGCTAGGAAACACCATATATTTT
NA | TRBJ2-1 | TRBV3-1/TRBV3-2 | NA | CASSQDIGTVYTYNEQFF | TGTGCCAGCAGCCAAGATATTGGGACTGTATATACCTACAATGAGCAGTTCTTC
NA | TRBJ2-1 | TRBV11-3 | NA | CASSLDLGGSNEQFF | TGTGCCAGCAGCTTAGATCTGGGGGGCAGCAATGAGCAGTTCTTC
NA | TRBJ1-5 | TRBV7-2 | NA | CASSRAGQFSNQPQHF | TGTGCCAGCAGCCGCGCCGGCCAATTTAGCAATCAGCCCCAGCATTTT
NA | TRBJ2-2 | TRBV24-1 | NA | CATSDPAAVGELFF | TGTGCCACCAGTGATCCCGCAGCTGTCGGGGAGCTGTTTTTT
once | TRBJ2-1 | TRBV5-1 | NA | CASSFHATTYNEQFF | TGCGCCAGCAGCTTCCACGCGACCACCTACAATGAGCAGTTCTTC
NA | TRBJ2-5 | TRBV5-1 | NA | CASSLGEGGHETQYF | TGCGCCAGCAGCTTGGGCGAGGGCGGGCACGAGACCCAGTACTTC
once | TRBJ2-3 | TRBV5-4 | NA | CASWDGGLRDTQYF | TGTGCCAGCTGGGACGGGGGCTTAAGGGATACGCAGTATTTT
NA | TRBJ1-5 | TRBV6-2/TRBV6-3 | NA | CASSYSFTGESSNQPQHF | TGTGCCAGCAGTTACTCGTTCACGGGGGAAAGTAGCAATCAGCCCCAGCATTTT
NA | TRBJ2-3 | TRBV7-3 | NA | CASSATGDTQYF | TGTGCCAGCAGCGCCACGGGAGATACGCAGTATTTT
NA | TRBJ1-2 | TRBV12-1 | NA | CASSSTPVDRGEWYGYTF | TGTGCCAGCAGCTCGACTCCTGTGGACAGGGGCGAATGGTATGGCTACACCTTC
once | TRBJ1-1 | TRBV2 | TRBD1 | CASTGDRENTEAFF | TGTGCCAGCACCGGGGACAGGGAAAACACTGAAGCTTTCTTT
NA | TRBJ1-2 | TRBV5-1 | TRBD1 | CASSLSAPGGRGNYGYTF | TGCGCCAGCAGCTTGTCAGCCCCAGGGGGCCGGGGTAACTATGGCTACACCTTC
NA | TRBJ2-7 | TRBV29-1 | NA | CSVRNYEQYF | TGCAGCGTTCGAAACTACGAGCAGTACTTC
NA | TRBJ2-3 | TRBV27 | TRBD1 | CASSLLGTGKADTQYF | TGTGCCAGCAGTTTATTGGGGACAGGGAAGGCAGATACGCAGTATTTT
NA | TRBJ2-1 | TRBV30 | TRBD2 | CAWGLAGAYNEQFF | TGTGCCTGGGGACTAGCGGGGGCTTACAATGAGCAGTTCTTC
NA | TRBJ1-6 | TRBV6-2/TRBV6-3 | NA | CASSYADRNNSPLHF | TGTGCCAGCAGTTACGCGGACAGAAATAATTCACCCCTCCACTTT
NA | TRBJ2-3 | TRBV30 | NA | CAWSVGGSTDTQYF | TGTGCCTGGAGTGTGGGAGGCAGCACAGATACGCAGTATTTT
once | TRBJ1-6 | TRBV5-6 | NA | CASSFLRPYNSPLHF | TGTGCCAGCAGCTTTCTGCGCCCCTATAATTCACCCCTCCACTTT
NA | TRBJ2-7 | TRBV3-1/TRBV3-2 | NA | CASSLSRVPPYEQYF | TGTGCCAGCAGCTTAAGCAGGGTCCCCCCTTACGAGCAGTACTTC
NA | TRBJ2-5 | TRBV2 | TRBD2 | CASSSDGGTKETQYF | TGTGCCAGCAGTTCGGACGGGGGGACCAAAGAGACCCAGTACTTC
NA | TRBJ1-2 | TRBV7-2 | NA | CASSLAQPANYGYTF | TGTGCCAGCAGCTTAGCACAGCCAGCTAACTATGGCTACACCTTC
NA | TRBJ1-1 | TRBV6-2/TRBV6-3 | NA | CASSYSSGRNTEAFF | TGTGCCAGCAGTTACTCGTCGGGGAGGAACACTGAAGCTTTCTTT
NA | TRBJ1-4 | TRBV5-1 | TRBD1 | CASSPGGDEKLFF | TGCGCCAGCAGCCCAGGGGGCGACGAAAAACTGTTTTTT
NA | TRBJ1-2 | TRBV6-5 | TRBD1 | CASSIRDRGFYGYTF | TGTGCCAGCAGTATCCGGGACAGGGGATTTTATGGCTACACCTTC
NA | TRBJ2-5 | TRBV3-1/TRBV3-2 | NA | CASSQGSGQETQYF | TGTGCCAGCAGCCAAGGGTCAGGACAAGAGACCCAGTACTTC
NA | TRBJ2-3 | TRBV19 | NA | CASIGNLGTDTQYF | TGTGCCAGTATAGGGAATTTGGGCACAGATACGCAGTATTTT
NA | TRBJ1-5 | TRBV6-5 | TRBD1 | CASSQGARGNQPQHF | TGTGCCAGCAGTCAGGGGGCGCGGGGCAATCAGCCCCAGCATTTT
NA | TRBJ1-2 | TRBV3-1/TRBV3-2 | NA | CASSQVGWDGAYGYTF | TGTGCCAGCAGCCAAGTCGGCTGGGACGGCGCTTATGGCTACACCTTC
NA | TRBJ1-2 | TRBV11-3 | TRBD1 | CASSQGQIGGYTF | TGTGCCAGCAGCCAGGGACAGATCGGTGGCTACACCTTC